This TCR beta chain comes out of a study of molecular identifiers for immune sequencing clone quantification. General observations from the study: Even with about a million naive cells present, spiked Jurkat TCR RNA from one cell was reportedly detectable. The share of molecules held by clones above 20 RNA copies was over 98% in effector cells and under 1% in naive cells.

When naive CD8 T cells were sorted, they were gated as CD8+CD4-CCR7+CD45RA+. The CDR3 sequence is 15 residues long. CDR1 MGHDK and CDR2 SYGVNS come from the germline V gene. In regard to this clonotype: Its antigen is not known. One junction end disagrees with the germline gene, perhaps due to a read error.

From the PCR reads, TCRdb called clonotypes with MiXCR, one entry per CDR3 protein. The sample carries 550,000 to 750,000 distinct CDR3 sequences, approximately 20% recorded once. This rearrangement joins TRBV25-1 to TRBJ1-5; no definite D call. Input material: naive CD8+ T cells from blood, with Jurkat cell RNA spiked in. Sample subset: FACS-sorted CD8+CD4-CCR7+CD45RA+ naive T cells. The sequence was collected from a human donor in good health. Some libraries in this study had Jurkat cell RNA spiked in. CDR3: CASCESRLTDQPQHF. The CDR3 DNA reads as TGTGCCAGCTGTGAGTCGCGTCTAACCGATCAGCCCCAGCATTTT.